The present TCR beta chain was sequenced within a study of control samples from healthy donors and cancer patients. The data were produced by immunoSEQ multiplex PCR, yet TCRdb's version contains in-frame clones alone and is incomplete. Of tens of thousands of clones in the sample, about 87% were seen once. Source material: PBMCs. This TCR came from a woman aged 55-70 years with head and neck cancer.

The CDR3 spells CASSRLNTGELFF. The CDR3 DNA follows: TGTGCCAGTAGTAGACTTAACACCGGGGAGCTGTTTTTT. The V call is TRBV19, the J call TRBJ2-2; D is unclear. There are 13 residues in the CDR3. Trimming took off 4 bases at V and 2 bases at J, with 5 bases between the two ends. Per the germline V gene, CDR1 is LNHDA and CDR2 is SQIVND (reference sequence).